These 6 T cell receptor beta chains were sequenced from one sample in a study of blood T cell repertoires in COVID-19. This table comes from immunoSEQ multiplex PCR, and its TCRdb copy is limited to in-frame clones, with some not included. This table has about 250,000 clones, roughly 88% appearing once. The sequenced sample consisted of peripheral blood. These receptors all stem from a man aged 35-49 years with acute or convalescent COVID-19.

The V and J genes are TRBV2 and TRBJ1-5; D remains unclear. Germline V gene sequence: CDR1 SNHLY, CDR2 FYNNEI. This CDR3 is 12 amino acids long. Trimming shortened V by 4 bases and J by 7 bases, and 8 bases separated the two germline ends. CDR3 coding DNA: TGTGCCAGCAGTGCCTCTTCCCAGCCCCAGCATTTT. Residues: CASSASSQPQHF.

The rearrangement joins TRBV30 to TRBJ1-1; TRBD1 agrees at 7 bases. CDR3 length: 12 amino acids. V lost 5 bases to trimming and J lost 8 bases; unmatched junction nucleotides: 8. Germline V gene data show CDR1 as GTSNPN and CDR2 as SVGIG (reference sequence). The CDR3 region has the DNA TGTGCCTGGGATCGGGACAGTACAGAAGCTTTCTTT. Protein product: CAWDRDSTEAFF.

The chain uses TRBV27 and TRBJ2-7; 7 nucleotides match TRBD1. Trimming removed 5 bases from V and 9 bases from J; junction bases left unmatched: 13. CDR3 length: 14 residues. Germline CDR1 MNHEY, CDR2 SMNVEV (reference sequence). The CDR3 protein is CASSPSQGVLGQYF. The CDR3 nucleotides are TGTGCCAGCAGTCCCTCCCAGGGGGTCCTGGGGCAGTACTTC.

Only one count was recorded for this clone. This chain joins TRBV6-2 or TRBV6-3 and TRBJ2-1; D is perhaps TRBD1 (6 bases). There are 15 residues in the CDR3. The V gene's germline CDR1 is MNHEY and CDR2 SVGEGT. V was shortened by 5 bases and J by 4 bases, with 15 bases between the two germline ends. The CDR3: CASSRGGVIYNEQFF. CDR3 bases: TGTGCCAGCAGTCGTGGGGGCGTAATTTACAATGAGCAGTTCTTC.

V and J are TRBV6-2 or TRBV6-3 and TRBJ2-1; TRBD1 aligns across 7 bases. There are 14 residues in the CDR3. V lost 2 bases to trimming and J lost 7 bases; unmatched junction nucleotides: 5. In germline, CDR1 is MNHEY, CDR2 SVGEGT. Here the CDR3 reads CASSYRAGGNEQFF. The CDR3 DNA sequence: TGTGCCAGCAGTTACAGGGCAGGGGGAAATGAGCAGTTCTTC.

This sequence joins TRBV5-6 and TRBJ2-7; tentatively, D is TRBD1 (6 bases). Germline V CDR1 and CDR2: SGHDT, YYEEEE. The CDR3 is 16 residues long. The V end was cut by 4 bases, the J end by 3 bases, with 20 bases between. CDR3 nucleotides: TGTGCCAGCAGCCAGGGAACACAGGGTACCTACTACGAGCAGTACTTC. Encoded protein: CASSQGTQGTYYEQYF. Based on the CDR3 plus reference TRBV5-6 and TRBJ2-7, the full variable domain is DAGVTQSPTHLIKTRGQQVTLRCSPKSGHDTVSWYQQALGQGPQFIFQYYEEEERQRGNFPDRFSGHQFPNYSSELNVNALLLGDSALYLCASSQGTQGTYYEQYFGPGTRLTVT.